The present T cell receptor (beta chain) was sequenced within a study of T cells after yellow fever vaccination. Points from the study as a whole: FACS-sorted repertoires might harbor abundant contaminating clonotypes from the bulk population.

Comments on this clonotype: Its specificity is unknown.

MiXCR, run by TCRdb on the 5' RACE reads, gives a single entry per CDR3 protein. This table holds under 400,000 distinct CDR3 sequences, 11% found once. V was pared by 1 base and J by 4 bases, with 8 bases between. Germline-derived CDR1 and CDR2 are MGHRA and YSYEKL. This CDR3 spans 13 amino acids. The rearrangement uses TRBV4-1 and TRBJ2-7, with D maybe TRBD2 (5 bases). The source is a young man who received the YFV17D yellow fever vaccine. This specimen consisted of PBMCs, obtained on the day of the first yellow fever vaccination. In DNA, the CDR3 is TGCGCCAGCAGCCAAGCTCGGGGTTACGAGCAGTACTTC. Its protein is CASSQARGYEQYF.